This is a list of T cell receptor beta chains from one sample in a study of blood T cell repertoires in COVID-19. The assay was immunoSEQ multiplex PCR, and TCRdb's table has in-frame clones only and misses some. Of fewer than 200,000 clones in the sample, approximately 86% were seen once. The specimen was PBMCs or T cells enriched from blood (not recorded which). All receptors derive from an older woman with acute COVID-19. The CDR3 runs from the conserved cysteine through the conserved F or W. D genes are given only for firm matches. Rows give clone size only sometimes, using once, few, many, or a class for an expanded clone.

clone size: once; V gene: TRBV30; J gene: TRBJ2-7; D gene: TRBD2; CDR3 protein: CARGGLAGGPVDEQYF; CDR3 DNA: TGTGCCCGCGGGGGCCTAGCGGGAGGGCCTGTCGACGAGCAGTACTTC
clone size: once; V gene: TRBV24-1; J gene: TRBJ2-1; D gene: -; CDR3 protein: CATSDFLGENEQFF; CDR3 DNA: TGTGCCACCAGTGATTTTCTCGGGGAAAATGAGCAGTTCTTC
clone size: many; V gene: TRBV5-1; J gene: TRBJ1-1; D gene: -; CDR3 protein: CASSLATQGIGTEAFF; CDR3 DNA: TGCGCCAGCAGCTTGGCGACCCAGGGAATTGGTACTGAAGCTTTCTTT
clone size: -; V gene: TRBV7-2; J gene: TRBJ2-4; D gene: TRBD2; CDR3 protein: CASSLRAGEAKNIQYF; CDR3 DNA: TGTGCCAGCAGCCTTAGAGCGGGAGAAGCCAAAAACATTCAGTACTTC
clone size: -; V gene: TRBV6-5; J gene: TRBJ2-1; D gene: -; CDR3 protein: CASSKSDSEREQFF; CDR3 DNA: TGTGCCAGCAGTAAATCGGACAGCGAACGCGAGCAGTTCTTC
clone size: -; V gene: TRBV9; J gene: TRBJ1-1; D gene: -; CDR3 protein: CASSTTPLQETQNTEAFF; CDR3 DNA: TGTGCCAGCAGCACCACACCCTTACAAGAAACACAGAACACTGAAGCTTTCTTT
clone size: -; V gene: TRBV30; J gene: TRBJ1-5; D gene: -; CDR3 protein: CAWSVRGDQPQHF; CDR3 DNA: TGTGCCTGGAGTGTACGGGGAGATCAGCCCCAGCATTTT
clone size: -; V gene: TRBV5-6; J gene: TRBJ2-7; D gene: -; CDR3 protein: CASSLFLPFSYEQYF; CDR3 DNA: TGTGCCAGCAGCTTGTTTCTTCCTTTTTCCTACGAGCAGTACTTC
clone size: -; V gene: TRBV2; J gene: TRBJ1-5; D gene: -; CDR3 protein: CASRAGQVIDQPQHF; CDR3 DNA: TGTGCCAGCAGGGCAGGGCAAGTGATTGATCAGCCCCAGCATTTT
clone size: -; V gene: TRBV4-2; J gene: TRBJ2-7; D gene: -; CDR3 protein: CASSREQSSYEQYF; CDR3 DNA: TGTGCCAGCAGCCGAGAACAGTCCTCCTACGAGCAGTACTTC
clone size: -; V gene: TRBV4-3; J gene: TRBJ1-1; D gene: -; CDR3 protein: CASSLSATRVNTEAFF; CDR3 DNA: TGCGCCAGCAGCCTCTCGGCGACGCGGGTGAACACTGAAGCTTTCTTT
clone size: -; V gene: TRBV19; J gene: TRBJ2-1; D gene: TRBD2; CDR3 protein: CASSIRGSMTSGRYNEQFF; CDR3 DNA: TGTGCCAGTAGTATAAGAGGCTCCATGACTAGCGGGAGGTACAATGAGCAGTTCTTC
clone size: -; V gene: TRBV19; J gene: TRBJ2-3; D gene: -; CDR3 protein: CASSMGPLPATDTQYF; CDR3 DNA: TGTGCCAGTAGTATGGGGCCCCTCCCGGCCACAGATACGCAGTATTTT
clone size: -; V gene: TRBV2; J gene: TRBJ1-2; D gene: -; CDR3 protein: CASRGMEYGYTF; CDR3 DNA: TGTGCCAGCCGAGGGATGGAGTATGGCTACACCTTC
clone size: -; V gene: TRBV2; J gene: TRBJ1-6; D gene: -; CDR3 protein: CASSVSQINSPLHF; CDR3 DNA: TGTGCCAGCAGTGTTTCACAGATAAATTCACCCCTCCACTTT
clone size: -; V gene: TRBV29-1; J gene: TRBJ1-4; D gene: TRBD1; CDR3 protein: CSVWITGAPNEKLFF; CDR3 DNA: TGCAGCGTTTGGATAACAGGGGCCCCGAATGAAAAACTGTTTTTT
clone size: many; V gene: TRBV6-5; J gene: TRBJ1-5; D gene: TRBD1; CDR3 protein: CASSPTGDQPQHF; CDR3 DNA: TGTGCCAGCAGTCCCACAGGGGATCAGCCCCAGCATTTT
clone size: many; V gene: TRBV7-9; J gene: TRBJ1-5; D gene: TRBD1; CDR3 protein: CASSLGGTGVGNQPQHF; CDR3 DNA: TGTGCCAGCAGCTTAGGAGGGACAGGGGTAGGGAATCAGCCCCAGCATTTT
clone size: -; V gene: TRBV19; J gene: TRBJ1-5; D gene: TRBD1; CDR3 protein: CASSGFPGQVKMGSNQPQHF; CDR3 DNA: TGTGCCAGTAGTGGGTTCCCGGGACAGGTCAAAATGGGTAGCAATCAGCCCCAGCATTTT
clone size: -; V gene: TRBV3-1/TRBV3-2; J gene: TRBJ2-7; D gene: -; CDR3 protein: CASSPLRRSDEQYF; CDR3 DNA: TGTGCCAGCAGCCCCCTTCGAAGGAGCGACGAGCAGTACTTC
clone size: -; V gene: TRBV28; J gene: TRBJ2-1; D gene: -; CDR3 protein: CASSLGGTTSYNEQFF; CDR3 DNA: TGTGCCAGCAGTTTGGGCGGGACCACCTCCTACAATGAGCAGTTCTTC
clone size: -; V gene: TRBV7-2; J gene: TRBJ2-1; D gene: TRBD1; CDR3 protein: CASSLSGQGNNEQFF; CDR3 DNA: TGTGCCAGCAGCTTATCAGGACAGGGGAACAATGAGCAGTTCTTC
clone size: once; V gene: TRBV28; J gene: TRBJ1-1; D gene: -; CDR3 protein: CASRGGPDMNTEAFF; CDR3 DNA: TGTGCCAGCAGGGGAGGGCCCGACATGAACACTGAAGCTTTCTTT
clone size: -; V gene: TRBV10-3; J gene: TRBJ2-3; D gene: -; CDR3 protein: CAISVSQGSDTQYF; CDR3 DNA: TGTGCCATCAGTGTGAGTCAGGGGTCAGATACGCAGTATTTT
clone size: -; V gene: TRBV10-1; J gene: TRBJ1-6; D gene: -; CDR3 protein: CASSRTASPLHF; CDR3 DNA: TGCGCCAGCAGCCGGACAGCTTCACCCCTCCACTTT
clone size: -; V gene: TRBV3-1/TRBV3-2; J gene: TRBJ2-5; D gene: TRBD2; CDR3 protein: CASSLAGSQETQYF; CDR3 DNA: TGTGCCAGCAGCCTAGCGGGGAGCCAAGAGACCCAGTACTTC
clone size: -; V gene: TRBV7-2; J gene: TRBJ1-2; D gene: -; CDR3 protein: CASSFQGSSPLGYTF; CDR3 DNA: TGTGCCAGCAGCTTTCAGGGTAGTTCTCCGTTGGGCTACACCTTC
clone size: -; V gene: TRBV9; J gene: TRBJ2-1; D gene: TRBD2; CDR3 protein: CASSPGIGGLAGGRTYNEQFF; CDR3 DNA: TGTGCCAGCAGCCCAGGCATCGGTGGACTAGCGGGGGGAAGGACCTACAATGAGCAGTTCTTC
clone size: -; V gene: TRBV4-1; J gene: TRBJ2-1; D gene: -; CDR3 protein: CASSQDLGARSEQFF; CDR3 DNA: TGCGCCAGCAGCCAAGATCTGGGGGCCCGGAGTGAGCAGTTCTTC
clone size: -; V gene: TRBV4-3; J gene: TRBJ1-6; D gene: -; CDR3 protein: CASSPDGGSASPLHF; CDR3 DNA: TGCGCCAGCAGCCCAGACGGAGGGTCCGCTTCACCCCTCCACTTT
clone size: few; V gene: TRBV18; J gene: TRBJ1-5; D gene: -; CDR3 protein: CASSLGNLRSPNQPQHF; CDR3 DNA: TGTGCCAGCTCACTAGGAAATTTGAGGTCCCCCAATCAGCCCCAGCATTTT
clone size: -; V gene: TRBV5-4; J gene: TRBJ2-3; D gene: -; CDR3 protein: CASSPRTDTQYF; CDR3 DNA: TGTGCCAGCAGCCCTAGGACAGATACGCAGTATTTT
clone size: -; V gene: TRBV7-2; J gene: TRBJ1-2; D gene: -; CDR3 protein: CASSSPGGRGTNYGYTF; CDR3 DNA: TGTGCCAGCAGCTCTCCTGGGGGCAGGGGAACTAACTATGGCTACACCTTC
clone size: -; V gene: TRBV19; J gene: TRBJ2-1; D gene: TRBD2; CDR3 protein: CASTRTSSYNEQFF; CDR3 DNA: TGTGCCAGTACCAGGACTAGTTCCTACAATGAGCAGTTCTTC
clone size: -; V gene: TRBV19; J gene: TRBJ2-1; D gene: -; CDR3 protein: CASSPLGTQNGGEQFF; CDR3 DNA: TGTGCCAGTAGTCCCCTCGGGACCCAAAATGGGGGGGAGCAGTTCTTC
clone size: once; V gene: TRBV19; J gene: TRBJ2-2; D gene: -; CDR3 protein: CASSITGSYTGELFF; CDR3 DNA: TGTGCCAGTAGTATAACAGGGAGTTACACCGGGGAGCTGTTTTTT
clone size: -; V gene: TRBV18; J gene: TRBJ1-1; D gene: -; CDR3 protein: CASSPINLNTEAFF; CDR3 DNA: TGTGCCAGCTCACCAATTAACTTGAACACTGAAGCTTTCTTT
clone size: -; V gene: TRBV5-1; J gene: TRBJ2-7; D gene: -; CDR3 protein: CASSSASSYEQYF; CDR3 DNA: TGCGCCAGCAGCTCGGCTAGCTCCTACGAGCAGTACTTC
clone size: -; V gene: TRBV27; J gene: TRBJ1-2; D gene: TRBD1; CDR3 protein: CASTSSGTGARGYTF; CDR3 DNA: TGTGCCAGCACCTCATCCGGGACAGGGGCGCGTGGCTACACCTTC
clone size: -; V gene: TRBV12-3/TRBV12-4; J gene: TRBJ1-1; D gene: -; CDR3 protein: CASSPEGTEAFF; CDR3 DNA: TGTGCCAGCAGCCCCGAGGGCACTGAAGCTTTCTTT
clone size: many; V gene: TRBV7-9; J gene: TRBJ1-1; D gene: -; CDR3 protein: CASRGSGNTEAFF; CDR3 DNA: TGTGCCAGCCGGGGGTCGGGTAACACTGAAGCTTTCTTT
clone size: once; V gene: TRBV2; J gene: TRBJ1-1; D gene: -; CDR3 protein: CASSAAGANTEAFF; CDR3 DNA: TGTGCCAGCAGTGCGGCGGGCGCAAACACTGAAGCTTTCTTT
clone size: -; V gene: TRBV11-3; J gene: TRBJ2-3; D gene: TRBD2; CDR3 protein: CASSRGTSGGSTDTQYF; CDR3 DNA: TGTGCCAGCAGCAGGGGGACTAGCGGGGGTAGCACAGATACGCAGTATTTT
clone size: -; V gene: TRBV30; J gene: TRBJ1-6; D gene: TRBD1; CDR3 protein: CAWSQRDRGLGYVESPLHF; CDR3 DNA: TGTGCCTGGAGTCAACGGGACAGGGGGCTGGGGTATGTCGAATCACCCCTCCACTTT